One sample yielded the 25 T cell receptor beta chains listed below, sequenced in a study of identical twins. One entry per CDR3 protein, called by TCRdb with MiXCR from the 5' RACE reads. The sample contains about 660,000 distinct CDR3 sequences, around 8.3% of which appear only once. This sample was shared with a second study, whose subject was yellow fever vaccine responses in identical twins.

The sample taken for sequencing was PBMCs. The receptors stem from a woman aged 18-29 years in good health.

The CDR3 reads CSARSGNSYEQYF. The CDR3 DNA sequence: TGCAGTGCTAGATCGGGGAACTCCTACGAGCAGTACTTC. This chain connects TRBV20-1 to TRBJ2-7, with D possibly TRBD2 on 5 matching bases. Trimming left V 2 bases short and J 0 bases short, with 8 bases between. CDR1 and CDR2 (germline): DFQATT, SNEGSKA (reference sequence). This CDR3 has 13 residues.

In nucleotides, the CDR3 is TGTGCCAGCAGTTTAGGGCGGGAGTCCTACAATGAGCAGTTCTTC. It specifies CASSLGRESYNEQFF. The gene calls are TRBV12-3 or TRBV12-4 and TRBJ2-1; 7 nucleotides align to TRBD2. Unmatched junction bases numbered 1, after V lost 1 base and J lost 1 base. The CDR3 contains 15 residues.

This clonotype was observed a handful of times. The CDR3 reads CASSPGRGAQVFF. DNA for the CDR3: TGTGCCAGCTCACCCGGCAGGGGGGCGCAGGTGTTTTTT. The rearrangement uses TRBV18 and TRBJ1-4, with 7 nucleotides matching TRBD1. Trimming cost V 3 bases and J 15 bases; bases outside gene matches: 10. The CDR3 length is 13 residues. The germline V gene has CDR1 KGHSH and CDR2 LQKENI. The full variable domain, with the rest looked up from reference TRBV18 and TRBJ1-4, is NAGVMQNPRHLVRRRGQEARLRCSPMKGHSHVYWYRQLPEEGLKFMVYLQKENIIDESGMPKERFSAEFPKEGPSILRIQQVVRGDSAAYFCASSPGRGAQVFFGSGTQLSVL.

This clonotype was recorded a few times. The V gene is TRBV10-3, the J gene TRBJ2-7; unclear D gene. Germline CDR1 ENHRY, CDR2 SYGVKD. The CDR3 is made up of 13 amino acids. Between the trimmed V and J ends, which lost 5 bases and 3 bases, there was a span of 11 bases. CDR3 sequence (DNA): TGTGCCATCAGTACCGACACCTTCTACGAGCAGTACTTC. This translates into CAISTDTFYEQYF.

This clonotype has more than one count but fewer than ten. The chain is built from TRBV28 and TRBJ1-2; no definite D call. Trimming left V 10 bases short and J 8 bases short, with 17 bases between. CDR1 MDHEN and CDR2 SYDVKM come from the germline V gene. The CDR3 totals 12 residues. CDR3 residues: CATLSRLEGYTF. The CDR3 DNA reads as TGTGCCACCTTAAGTAGACTGGAAGGCTACACCTTC.

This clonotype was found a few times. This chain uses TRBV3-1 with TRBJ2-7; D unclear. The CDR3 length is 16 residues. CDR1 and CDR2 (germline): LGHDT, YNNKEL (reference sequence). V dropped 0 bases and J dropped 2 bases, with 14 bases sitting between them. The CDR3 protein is CASSQDIGWTPYEQYF. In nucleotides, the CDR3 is TGTGCCAGCAGCCAAGATATTGGCTGGACCCCCTACGAGCAGTACTTC.

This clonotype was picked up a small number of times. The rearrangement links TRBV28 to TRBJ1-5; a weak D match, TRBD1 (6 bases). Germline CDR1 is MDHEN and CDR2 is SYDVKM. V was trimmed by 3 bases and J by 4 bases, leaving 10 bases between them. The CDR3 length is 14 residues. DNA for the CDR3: TGTGCCAGCAGTTTTCGACAGGAGAATCAGCCCCAGCATTTT. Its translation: CASSFRQENQPQHF.

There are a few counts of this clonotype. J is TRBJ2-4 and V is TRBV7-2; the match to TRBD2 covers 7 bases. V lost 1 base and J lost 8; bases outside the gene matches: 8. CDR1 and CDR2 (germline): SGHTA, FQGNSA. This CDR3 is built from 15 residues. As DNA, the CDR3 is TGTGCCAGCAGCTTAGAAGCGGGACCACGTGACATTCAGTACTTC. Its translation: CASSLEAGPRDIQYF. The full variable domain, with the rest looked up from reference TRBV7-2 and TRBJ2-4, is GAGVSQSPSNKVTEKGKDVELRCDPISGHTALYWYRQSLGQGLEFLIYFQGNSAPDKSGLPSDRFSAERTGGSVSTLTIQRTQQEDSAVYLCASSLEAGPRDIQYFGAGTRLSVL.

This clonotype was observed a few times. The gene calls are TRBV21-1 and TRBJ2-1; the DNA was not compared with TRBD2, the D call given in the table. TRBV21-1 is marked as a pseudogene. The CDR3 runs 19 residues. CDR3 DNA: TGTGCCAGCAGCAAATGGGCTAGCGGGGGGGCGAGCTCCTACAATGAGCAGTTCTTC. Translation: CASSKWASGGASSYNEQFF.

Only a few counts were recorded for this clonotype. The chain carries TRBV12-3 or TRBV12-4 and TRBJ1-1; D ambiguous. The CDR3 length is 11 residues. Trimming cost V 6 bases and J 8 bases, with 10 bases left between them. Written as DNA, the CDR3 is TGTGCCAGCAGCCTAACAGAAGAAGCTTTCTTT. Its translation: CASSLTEEAFF.

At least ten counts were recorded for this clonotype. The CDR3 here is CSALSESSYEQYF. The CDR3 region has the DNA TGCAGTGCTCTTAGTGAAAGCTCCTACGAGCAGTACTTC. This chain links TRBV20-1 with TRBJ2-7; D gene uncertain. Germline CDR1 reads DFQATT; CDR2 reads SNEGSKA (reference sequence). V lost 5 bases to trimming and J lost 0 bases, with 11 bases between them. The CDR3 is 13 residues long.

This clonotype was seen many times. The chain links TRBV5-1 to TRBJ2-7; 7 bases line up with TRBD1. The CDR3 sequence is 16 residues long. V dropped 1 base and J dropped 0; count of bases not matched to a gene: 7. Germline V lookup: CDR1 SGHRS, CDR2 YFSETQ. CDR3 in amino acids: CASSLFRQGASYEQYF. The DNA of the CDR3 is TGCGCCAGCAGCTTGTTCCGACAGGGAGCCTCCTACGAGCAGTACTTC.

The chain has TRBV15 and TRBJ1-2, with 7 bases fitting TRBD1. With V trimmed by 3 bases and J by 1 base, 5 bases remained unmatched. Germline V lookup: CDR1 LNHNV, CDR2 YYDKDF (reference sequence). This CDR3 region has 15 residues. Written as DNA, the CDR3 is TGTGCCACCAGCAGCCCCCGGGACAGTAACTATGGCTACACCTTC. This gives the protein CATSSPRDSNYGYTF.

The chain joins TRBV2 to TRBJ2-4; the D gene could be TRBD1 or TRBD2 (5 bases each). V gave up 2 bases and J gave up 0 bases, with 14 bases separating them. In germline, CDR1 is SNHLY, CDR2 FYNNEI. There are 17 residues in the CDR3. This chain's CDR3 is CASSERRDGLAKNIQYF. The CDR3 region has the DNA TGTGCCAGCAGTGAAAGAAGGGACGGTCTAGCCAAAAACATTCAGTACTTC.

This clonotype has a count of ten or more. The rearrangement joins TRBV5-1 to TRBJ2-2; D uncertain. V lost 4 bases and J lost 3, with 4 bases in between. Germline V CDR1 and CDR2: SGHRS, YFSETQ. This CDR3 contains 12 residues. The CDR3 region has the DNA TGCGCCAGCAGCGTTGACACCGGGGAGCTGTTTTTT. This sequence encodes CASSVDTGELFF.

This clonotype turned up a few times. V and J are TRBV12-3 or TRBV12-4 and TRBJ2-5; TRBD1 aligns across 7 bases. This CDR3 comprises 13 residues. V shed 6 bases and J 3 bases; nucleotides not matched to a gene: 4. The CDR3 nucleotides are TGTGCCAGCAGAGATACAGGGGAAGAGACCCAGTACTTC. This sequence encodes CASRDTGEETQYF.

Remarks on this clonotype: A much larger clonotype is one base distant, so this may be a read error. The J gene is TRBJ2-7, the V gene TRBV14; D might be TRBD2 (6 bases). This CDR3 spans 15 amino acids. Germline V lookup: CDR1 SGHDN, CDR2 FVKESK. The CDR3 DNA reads TGTGCCAACAGCCAATATCAGGCGGGACGGTACGAGCAGTACTTC. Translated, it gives CANSQYQAGRYEQYF.

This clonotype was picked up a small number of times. CDR3 in DNA: TGCAGCGTTGACGTTTGGACTAGCGGACACAATGAGCAGTTCTTC. Translating gives CSVDVWTSGHNEQFF. The chain has TRBV29-1 and TRBJ2-1; 10 bases line up with TRBD2. Unmatched junction bases numbered 7, after V lost 3 bases and J lost 5 bases. This CDR3 is 15 amino acids long. Germline loops: CDR1 SQVTM, CDR2 ANQGSEA.

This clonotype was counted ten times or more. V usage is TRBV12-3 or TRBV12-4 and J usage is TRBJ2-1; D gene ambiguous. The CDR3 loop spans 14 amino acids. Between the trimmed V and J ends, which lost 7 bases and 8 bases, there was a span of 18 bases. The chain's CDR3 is CASTLNPPFDEQFF. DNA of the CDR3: TGTGCCAGCACCCTGAATCCACCGTTCGATGAGCAGTTCTTC.

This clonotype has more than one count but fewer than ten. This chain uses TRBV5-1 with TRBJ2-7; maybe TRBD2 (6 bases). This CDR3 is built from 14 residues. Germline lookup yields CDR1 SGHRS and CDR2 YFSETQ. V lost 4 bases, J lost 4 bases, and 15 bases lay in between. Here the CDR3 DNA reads TGCGCCAGCAGCGGGGTGGCGGGATCTTACGAGCAGTACTTC. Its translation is CASSGVAGSYEQYF.

As DNA, the CDR3 is TGCAGTGCTAGAGACTCTGGCCCCGGGGAGCTGTTTTTT. Its protein product is CSARDSGPGELFF. This sequence joins TRBV20-1 and TRBJ2-2; D remains unclear. V was clipped by 0 bases and J by 6 bases, with 8 bases between them. CDR1 and CDR2 (germline): DFQATT, SNEGSKA (reference sequence). The CDR3 runs to 13 residues.

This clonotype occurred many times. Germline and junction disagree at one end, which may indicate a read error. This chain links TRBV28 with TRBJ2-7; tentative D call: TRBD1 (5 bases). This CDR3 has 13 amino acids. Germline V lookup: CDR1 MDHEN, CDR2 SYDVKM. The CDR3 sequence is CASNLRQSYEQYF. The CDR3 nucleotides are TGTGCCAGCAATTTACGACAGTCCTACGAGCAGTACTTC.

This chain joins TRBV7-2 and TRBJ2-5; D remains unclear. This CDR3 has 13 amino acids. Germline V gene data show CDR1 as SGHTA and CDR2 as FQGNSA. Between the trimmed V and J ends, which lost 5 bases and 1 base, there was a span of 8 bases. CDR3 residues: CASSPYPQETQYF. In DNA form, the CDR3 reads TGTGCCAGCAGCCCATATCCCCAAGAGACCCAGTACTTC.

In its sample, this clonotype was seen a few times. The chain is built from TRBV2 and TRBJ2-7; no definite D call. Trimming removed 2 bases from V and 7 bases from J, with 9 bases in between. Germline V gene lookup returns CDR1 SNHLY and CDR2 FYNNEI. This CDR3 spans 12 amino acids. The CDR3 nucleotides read TGTGCCAGCAGTGAAAACTCGAGAGAGCAGTACTTC. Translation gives CASSENSREQYF. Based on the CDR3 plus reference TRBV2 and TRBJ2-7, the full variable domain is EPEVTQTPSHQVTQMGQEVILRCVPISNHLYFYWYRQILGQKVEFLVSFYNNEISEKSEIFDDQFSVERPDGSNFTLKIRSTKLEDSAMYFCASSENSREQYFGPGTRLTVT.

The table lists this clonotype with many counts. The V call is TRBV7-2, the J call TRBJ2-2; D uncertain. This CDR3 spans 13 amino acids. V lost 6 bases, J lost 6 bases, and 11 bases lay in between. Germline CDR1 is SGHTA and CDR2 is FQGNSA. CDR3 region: CASRLRSPGELFF. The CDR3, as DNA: TGTGCCAGCAGGTTAAGGAGCCCCGGGGAGCTGTTTTTT.